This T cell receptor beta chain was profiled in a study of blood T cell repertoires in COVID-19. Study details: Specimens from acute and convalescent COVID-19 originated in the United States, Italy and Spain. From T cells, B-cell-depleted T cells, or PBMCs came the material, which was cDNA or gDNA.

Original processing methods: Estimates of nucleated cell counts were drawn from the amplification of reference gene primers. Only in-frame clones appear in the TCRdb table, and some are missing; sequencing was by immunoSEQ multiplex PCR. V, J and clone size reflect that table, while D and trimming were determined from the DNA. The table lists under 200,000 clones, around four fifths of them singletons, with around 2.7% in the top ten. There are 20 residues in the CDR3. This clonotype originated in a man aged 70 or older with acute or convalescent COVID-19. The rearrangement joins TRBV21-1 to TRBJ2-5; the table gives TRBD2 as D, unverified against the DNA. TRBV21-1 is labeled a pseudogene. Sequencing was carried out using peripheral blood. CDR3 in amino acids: CASSKTRGGQNNAYQETQYF. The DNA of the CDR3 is TGTGCCAGCAGCAAAACACGGGGGGGGCAGAACAATGCGTACCAAGAGACCCAGTACTTC.